The clone carrying this T cell receptor (beta chain) has at least ten counts. Germline and junction disagree at one end, which may indicate a read error. This sample stems from a study of human T cells and chemical hapten exposure. TCRdb reprocessed the RACE reads with MiXCR, giving one entry per CDR3 protein. The data show 370,000 or so distinct CDR3 sequences, with more than 4.5% seen just once and 2% to 2.5% held by the top ten. Regarding time point: patch test 1, 2 weeks after DPC sensitization. Treatment: therapeutic diphenylcyclopropenone sensitization with weekly scalp DPC. This CDR3 is built from 14 residues. Looked up from germline, CDR1 is SGHRS and CDR2 is YFSETQ.

The sequences come from whole blood, collected in connection with sensitization to the hapten diphenylcyclopropenone (DPC). This receptor was identified in a woman in her fifties or sixties with alopecia areata. Some clones in this sample may be carry-over from other donors' samples. The genes are TRBV5-1 and TRBJ2-7; 11 nucleotides agree with TRBD2. CDR3 protein: CASSPGLADYEQYF. The DNA of the CDR3 is TGTGCCAGCAGCCCGGGACTAGCGGACTACGAGCAGTACTTC. Drawing the rest from reference TRBV5-1 and TRBJ2-7, the complete variable domain is KAGVTQTPRYLIKTRGQQVTLSCSPISGHRSVSWYQQTPGQGLQFLFEYFSETQRNKGNFPGRFSGRQFSNSRSEMNVSTLELGDSALYLCASSPGLADYEQYFGPGTRLTVT.